This T cell receptor (beta chain) was profiled in a study of patients and donors after allogeneic stem cell transplantation (TCRdb year 2020). Concerning this clonotype itself: Its antigen is not yet known. No base-level quality is on record; no much larger clone is a single base apart.

Libraries came from RT-PCR. Sequencing was carried out with a NextSeq 550. TCRdb passed the public sequencing reads through fastp at Q25 and MiXCR, retaining productive beta sequences. One record per CDR3 amino acid sequence lists the most common genes and DNA. The sample includes fewer than 500,000 distinct CDR3 sequences, with 16% observed a single time. In total, the top ten clones hold around 7.9% of the sample. CDR1 and CDR2 are drawn from the germline V gene: MNHEY, SVGEGT. The CDR3 covers 14 residues, taking in both the cysteine and the phenylalanine. Only the CDR3 DNA stays, 42 bases, in frame from base 1. V and J lose 2 bases and 6 bases, and a span of 13 bases separates them.

The material sequenced was blood, either unsorted or a sorted T cell fraction (not recorded which). This TCR was sampled from a human donor who was either an allogeneic HSCT recipient or a stem cell or donor lymphocyte infusion donor (not recorded which). It is not recorded whose cells these are; they may come from a transplant donor. The rearranged segments are TRBV6-2 or TRBV6-3 and TRBJ1-2; a weak D assignment points to TRBD1 (5 bases agree). The CDR3 corresponds to CASSYGAGGDGYTF. The DNA sequence is TGTGCCAGCAGTTACGGGGCCGGCGGGGATGGCTACACCTTC.